This TCR beta chain was documented in a study of type 1 regulatory T cells. As for the study in general: An in vitro protocol generated T-allo10, a Tr1-enriched, alloantigen-specific CD4 T cell product.

Looked up from germline, CDR1 is SNHLY and CDR2 is FYNNEI. V was pared by 4 bases and J by 1 base, with 5 bases of the junction left unmatched. The CDR3 extends over 16 amino acids. Each CDR3 protein is one row after TCRdb ran MiXCR on the reads. This table holds 80,000 to 100,000 distinct CDR3 sequences, around 30% found once. The receptor comes from a human donor in good health. Sequencing was carried out using CD4+ T cells, either the whole sample or a sorted fraction (not recorded which). The chain joins TRBV2 to TRBJ2-3, with 10 bases matching TRBD2. The CDR3 protein is CASSAPGLAGTDTQYF. The CDR3 coding sequence is TGTGCCAGCAGTGCCCCCGGACTAGCGGGCACAGATACGCAGTATTTT.